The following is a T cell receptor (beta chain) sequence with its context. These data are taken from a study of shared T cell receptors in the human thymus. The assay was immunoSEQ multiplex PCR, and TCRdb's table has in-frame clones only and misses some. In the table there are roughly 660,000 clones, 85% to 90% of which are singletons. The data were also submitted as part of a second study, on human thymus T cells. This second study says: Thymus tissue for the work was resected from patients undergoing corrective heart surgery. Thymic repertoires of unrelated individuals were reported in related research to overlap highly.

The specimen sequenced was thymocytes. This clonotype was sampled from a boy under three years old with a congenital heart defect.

CDR3 DNA: TGTGCCAGCAGTGCAATCTATAGCGGCCAAGAGACCCAGTACTTC. Its translation is CASSAIYSGQETQYF. The chain joins TRBV5-4 to TRBJ2-5; the D gene is possibly TRBD2 (6 bases). V lost 5 bases and J lost 1, with 15 bases in between. CDR3 length: 15 residues. Germline CDR1 is SGHNT and CDR2 is YYREEE (reference sequence).